The 5 T cell receptor beta chains listed next were all sequenced from one sample in a study of blood T cell repertoires in COVID-19. Sequencing used immunoSEQ multiplex PCR; TCRdb keeps in-frame clones, though not all of them. Of approximately 250,000 clones in the sample, roughly 90% are singletons; the top ten hold about 3%. Sequencing input: PBMCs or T cells enriched from blood (not recorded which). All receptors derive from a man in his forties who had been exposed to COVID-19.

V and J are TRBV7-3 and TRBJ2-7, with D unclear. Germline V gene sequence: CDR1 SGHTA, CDR2 FQGTGA. This CDR3 comprises 13 residues. The V gene lost 0 bases and the J gene lost 0 bases, with 3 bases spanning the gap. The CDR3 DNA follows: TGTGCCAGCAGCTTAACGGCCTCCTACGAGCAGTACTTC. Protein product: CASSLTASYEQYF.

The chain uses TRBV28 and TRBJ2-3; 10 positions match TRBD1. From germline, CDR1 is MDHEN and CDR2 SYDVKM. This CDR3 has 14 amino acids. V lost 6 bases, J lost 3 bases, and 3 bases stayed unmatched. This CDR3 reads CASRGQGMTDTQYF. The CDR3 coding sequence is TGTGCCAGCAGGGGACAGGGGATGACAGATACGCAGTATTTT. The variable domain in full, completed from reference TRBV28 and TRBJ2-3, reads DVKVTQSSRYLVKRTGEKVFLECVQDMDHENMFWYRQDPGLGLRLIYFSYDVKMKEKGDIPEGYSVSREKKERFSLILESASTNQTSMYLCASRGQGMTDTQYFGPGTRLTVL.

This clone was picked up a small number of times. The V gene is TRBV5-4, the J gene TRBJ2-7, with TRBD2 matching 8 bases. Germline CDR1 and CDR2: SGHNT and YYREEE (reference sequence). Unmatched junction bases numbered 2, after V lost 0 bases and J lost 0 bases. This CDR3 has 15 residues. The DNA of the CDR3 is TGTGCCAGCAGCTTGGCTAGCGGGTCCTCCTACGAGCAGTACTTC. This sequence encodes CASSLASGSSYEQYF.

This rearrangement joins TRBV27 to TRBJ2-7, with D possibly being TRBD1 (5 bases). The CDR3 length is 14 residues. V gave up 5 bases and J gave up 7 bases, with 18 bases separating them. The V gene's germline CDR1 is MNHEY and CDR2 SMNVEV (reference sequence). CDR3: CASSGMDTFWEQYF. The CDR3 DNA sequence: TGTGCCAGCAGTGGAATGGACACCTTTTGGGAGCAGTACTTC.

V usage is TRBV11-2 and J usage is TRBJ2-7, with 10 bases aligning to TRBD2. Trimming removed 2 bases from V and 4 bases from J; junction bases left unmatched: 5. Germline V gene data show CDR1 as SGHAT and CDR2 as FQNNGV. The CDR3 consists of 15 residues. The CDR3 bases are TGTGCCAGCAGCTTATCCGGACTAGCGGCTTACGAGCAGTACTTC. Encoded protein: CASSLSGLAAYEQYF. The full variable domain, completed using reference TRBV11-2 and TRBJ2-7, is EAGVAQSPRYKIIEKRQSVAFWCNPISGHATLYWYQQILGQGPKLLIQFQNNGVVDDSQLPKDRFSAERLKGVDSTLKIQPAKLEDSAVYLCASSLSGLAAYEQYFGPGTRLTVT.